This TCR beta chain was identified during a study of long-term antiretroviral therapy in people with HIV. Overall study results and limits: When set beside controls, HIV repertoires had CDR3 length ranges that were narrower.

Regarding this clone: What it binds is not known.

Every one of the donors gave at least one pre-ART PBMC sample and at least two post-ART PBMC samples. Germline CDR1 and CDR2: SGHNT and YYREEE (reference sequence). The CDR3 runs to 15 residues. The V end lost 5 bases, the J end lost 4 bases, and 17 bases lay between the germline ends. Version v3.0 of the immunoSEQ assay ran at survey level. Clones were read by immunoSEQ multiplex PCR, and TCRdb kept only the in-frame ones, dropping some. The table has some 22,000 clones, about 80% seen once. The sequence derives from a woman between 35 and 50 years old with HIV. The genes are TRBV5-4 and TRBJ2-3; D is perhaps TRBD2 (5 bases). Material: unsorted PBMCs, obtained 4.1 years after starting antiretroviral therapy. DNA for the CDR3: TGTGCCAGCAGTCACCCGGGATCCCAGGCAGATACGCAGTATTTT. Amino acids: CASSHPGSQADTQYF.